The 11 T cell receptor beta chains below come from one sample, sequenced in a study of blood T cell repertoires in COVID-19. Some clones are missing from TCRdb's copy, which holds only in-frame ones; the method was immunoSEQ multiplex PCR. The sample yields around 70,000 clones, approximately 80% seen once. Sequenced sample: peripheral blood. These receptors all come from a human donor in a cohort sampled during active COVID-19.

The chain employs TRBV7-9 and TRBJ2-1; a weak D match, TRBD2 (6 bases). The CDR3 consists of 14 residues. Germline V gene sequence: CDR1 SEHNR, CDR2 FQNEAQ (reference sequence). V gave up 5 bases and J gave up 4 bases, with 12 bases separating them. The CDR3 coding sequence is TGTGCCAGCAGCCCCGGGACTCAGTACAATGAGCAGTTCTTC. Residues: CASSPGTQYNEQFF.

J is TRBJ2-2 and V is TRBV5-8; D perhaps matches TRBD1 (7 bases). Germline CDR1 is SGHTS and CDR2 is YDEGEE. V dropped 1 base and J dropped 3 bases, with 10 bases sitting between them. The CDR3 has 15 amino acids. The CDR3 sequence is CASSLQGGYTGELFF. Here the CDR3 DNA reads TGTGCCAGCAGCTTGCAGGGGGGATACACCGGGGAGCTGTTTTTT.

The gene calls are TRBV4-3 and TRBJ1-4, with 7 positions matching TRBD1. The length of the CDR3 is 15 residues. Germline-derived CDR1 and CDR2 are LGHNA and YSLEER. Unmatched junction bases numbered 7, after V lost 3 bases and J lost 6 bases. CDR3 sequence: CASSQARTGHEKLFF. As DNA, the CDR3 is TGCGCCAGCAGCCAGGCTAGGACAGGACATGAAAAACTGTTTTTT.

This chain connects TRBV6-6 to TRBJ1-1; D gene ambiguous. Trimming cost V 8 bases and J 0 bases, with 13 bases left between them. The CDR3 is 14 amino acids. The V gene's germline CDR1 is MNHNY and CDR2 SVGAGI (reference sequence). CDR3 sequence (DNA): TGTGCCAGCGGACGGGGTGAGGTGAACACTGAAGCTTTCTTT. Its protein product is CASGRGEVNTEAFF.

V usage is TRBV5-6 and J usage is TRBJ2-5; 9 bases align to TRBD2. This CDR3 comprises 16 residues. Per germline, CDR1 SGHDT and CDR2 YYEEEE. Trimming took 4 bases from V and 7 from J; bases not matched to a gene: 14. The CDR3 DNA is TGTGCCAGCAGCCGCGCCATAGCGGGAGTCAGCGGGACCCAGTACTTC. It specifies CASSRAIAGVSGTQYF.

The chain joins TRBV24-1 to TRBJ2-5, with D maybe TRBD1 (5 bases). Germline CDR1 KGHDR, CDR2 SFDVKD. The CDR3 spans 16 residues. V was trimmed by 0 bases and J by 5 bases, leaving 15 bases between them. The CDR3 here is CATSDLTFAGFETQYF. In DNA form, the CDR3 reads TGTGCCACCAGTGATTTGACATTCGCAGGGTTTGAGACCCAGTACTTC.

This clone has a single count. This chain joins TRBV21-1 and TRBJ1-5; the table calls TRBD1, which could not be checked here. TRBV21-1 is reported as a pseudogene. The CDR3 consists of 19 residues. The CDR3 protein is CASIPRWDRGPYSNQPQHF. In nucleotides, the CDR3 is TGTGCCAGCATCCCGCGGTGGGACAGGGGGCCGTATAGCAATCAGCCCCAGCATTTT.

This clone appeared once. The V call is TRBV3-1 (or the pseudogene TRBV3-2), the J call TRBJ2-3, with D unclear. The CDR3 sequence is 13 residues long. V lost 3 bases to trimming and J lost 4 bases, with 8 bases between them. Per the germline V gene, CDR1 is LGHDT and CDR2 is YNNKEL (reference sequence). The CDR3 loop is CASSQRGADTQYF. The CDR3 DNA reads as TGTGCCAGCAGCCAGAGAGGAGCAGATACGCAGTATTTT.

In its sample, this clone was seen a few times. The genes are TRBV11-3 and TRBJ1-1, with TRBD1 identical over 10 bases. The CDR3 sequence is 20 residues long. V was pared by 5 bases and J by 3 bases, with 21 bases of the junction left unmatched. Germline assignment: CDR1 SGHNT and CDR2 YENEEA. The CDR3 is CASSPPPGQGTMWGHTEAFF. The CDR3 DNA reads TGTGCCAGCAGCCCACCTCCGGGACAGGGGACGATGTGGGGTCACACTGAAGCTTTCTTT. Full variable domain (outside the CDR3, taken from reference TRBV11-3 and TRBJ1-1): EAGVVQSPRYKIIEKKQPVAFWCNPISGHNTLYWYLQNLGQGPELLIRYENEEAVDDSQLPKDRFSAERLKGVDSTLKIQPAELGDSAVYLCASSPPPGQGTMWGHTEAFFGQGTRLTVV.

This clone has more than one count but fewer than ten. The rearrangement joins TRBV19 to TRBJ2-1, with 8 bases identical to TRBD1. Losses at the gene ends were 8 bases for V and 9 bases for J; bases not matched to a gene: 15. Germline V CDR1 and CDR2: LNHDA, SQIVND (reference sequence). This CDR3 has 15 residues. In DNA, the CDR3 is TGTGCCAGTTCGGTAAGGACAGGGCATGTGTCTGAGCAGTTCTTC. This codes for CASSVRTGHVSEQFF.

V gene TRBV11-2 combines with J gene TRBJ1-4; no reliable D call. Germline-derived CDR1 and CDR2 are SGHAT and FQNNGV. CDR3 length equals 15 residues. V lost 2 bases and J lost 0, with 7 bases in between. CDR3 nucleotide sequence: TGTGCCAGCAGCTTATTCCCCGCAACTAATGAAAAACTGTTTTTT. Its translation: CASSLFPATNEKLFF. The complete variable domain, with remaining parts taken from reference TRBV11-2 and TRBJ1-4, reads EAGVAQSPRYKIIEKRQSVAFWCNPISGHATLYWYQQILGQGPKLLIQFQNNGVVDDSQLPKDRFSAERLKGVDSTLKIQPAKLEDSAVYLCASSLFPATNEKLFFGSGTQLSVL.